The rows below give T cell receptor beta chains drawn from one sample of a study of Graves' ophthalmopathy and Graves' hyperthyroidism. TCRdb re-analysed the multiplex PCR reads in MiXCR, keeping a single row per CDR3 protein. The sample includes under 350,000 distinct CDR3 sequences, roughly 15% of them seen just once. Sequencing used peripheral blood. Receptors were obtained from an adult man with Graves' ophthalmopathy. The CDR3 runs from the conserved cysteine through the conserved F or W. Fields, in order: clone size, J gene, D gene, V gene, CDR3 protein, CDR3 DNA. The D gene is left open where the match is weak. Clone size is stated in some rows and not others, as once, few, many or a class when expanded.

many,TRBJ1-3,.,TRBV11-2,CASSLEWVSGNTIYF,TGTGCCAGCAGCTTAGAATGGGTTTCCGGAAACACCATATATTTT
many,TRBJ2-2,TRBD2,TRBV5-1,CASSTPTSGSIGELFF,TGCGCCAGCAGCACCCCGACTAGCGGGAGCATCGGGGAGCTGTTTTTT
many,TRBJ1-2,TRBD1,TRBV19,CASSPTGTNYGYTF,TGTGCCAGTAGTCCGACAGGGACAAACTATGGCTACACCTTC
many,TRBJ1-2,.,TRBV5-1,CASRSTLQNSHGYTF,TGCGCCAGCAGGTCTACTCTACAGAACTCCCATGGCTACACCTTC
many,TRBJ1-5,TRBD1,TRBV19,CASNHRGRAGQPQHF,TGTGCCAGTAATCACAGGGGACGGGCGGGTCAGCCCCAGCATTTT
many,TRBJ1-1,.,TRBV9,CASSATGTQNTEAFF,TGTGCCAGCAGCGCTACCGGGACCCAGAACACTGAAGCTTTCTTT
many,TRBJ1-5,.,TRBV6-2/TRBV6-3,CASRLRGAQPQHF,TGTGCCAGCAGGCTGCGAGGTGCTCAGCCCCAGCATTTT
many,TRBJ2-7,.,TRBV6-5,CASSYSATGGDTYEQYF,TGTGCCAGCAGTTACTCGGCGACCGGAGGGGACACCTACGAGCAGTACTTC
.,TRBJ2-7,TRBD2,TRBV6-2/TRBV6-3,CASGSVGLGAEQYF,TGTGCCAGCGGGTCCGTAGGACTAGGGGCCGAGCAGTACTTC
.,TRBJ2-7,TRBD2,TRBV19,CASSTGLAGVQYF,TGTGCCAGTAGTACCGGACTAGCGGGAGTTCAGTACTTC
many,TRBJ2-4,.,TRBV15,CATSTGLQLAKNIQYF,TGTGCCACCAGCACCGGCCTCCAACTAGCCAAAAACATTCAGTACTTC
.,TRBJ1-1,.,TRBV12-3/TRBV12-4,CASSWTDTFMNTEAFF,TGTGCCAGCAGTTGGACGGACACCTTCATGAACACTGAAGCTTTCTTT
.,TRBJ2-5,TRBD1,TRBV7-2,CASSWGQGDPETQYF,TGTGCCAGCAGCTGGGGCCAGGGGGACCCAGAGACCCAGTACTTC
many,TRBJ2-5,.,TRBV28,CASSLRGGPGTQYF,TGTGCCAGCAGTTTACGTGGAGGGCCAGGGACCCAGTACTTC
many,TRBJ1-5,.,TRBV20-1,CSARTRINQPQHF,TGCAGTGCTAGGACCAGAATCAATCAGCCCCAGCATTTT
many,TRBJ1-5,TRBD1,TRBV19,CASSGTVNQPQHF,TGTGCCAGTAGCGGGACAGTCAATCAGCCCCAGCATTTT
many,TRBJ1-5,.,TRBV19,CASSQPGTGRNQPQHF,TGTGCCAGTAGTCAACCCGGGACTGGGCGCAATCAGCCCCAGCATTTT
many,TRBJ2-7,.,TRBV7-8,CASSLALGGPYEQYF,TGTGCCAGCAGCTTAGCATTGGGGGGCCCCTACGAGCAGTACTTC
many,TRBJ1-5,.,TRBV6-2/TRBV6-3,CASSPHSGPSNQPQHF,TGTGCCAGCAGTCCTCACAGTGGGCCGAGCAATCAGCCCCAGCATTTT
many,TRBJ1-1,.,TRBV14,CASSQRTEAFF,TGTGCCAGCAGCCAAAGGACTGAAGCTTTCTTT
many,TRBJ1-3,TRBD1,TRBV4-1,CASSQDQQGAGNTIYF,TGCGCCAGCAGCCAAGATCAGCAGGGGGCTGGAAACACCATATATTTT
few,TRBJ2-4,.,TRBV3-1,CASSQGLTGNLQYF,TGTGCCAGCAGCCAAGGATTAACAGGGAACCTTCAGTACTTC
many,TRBJ1-2,.,TRBV6-1,CASSEGGAIFYGYTF,TGTGCCAGCAGTGAAGGAGGAGCGATTTTCTATGGCTACACCTTC
.,TRBJ2-5,TRBD1,TRBV7-2,CASSRDRLQETQYF,TGTGCCAGCAGCCGGGACAGACTGCAAGAGACCCAGTACTTC
many,TRBJ1-1,.,TRBV18,CASSPRETGLNTEAFF,TGTGCCAGCTCACCACGCGAGACAGGCCTTAACACTGAAGCTTTCTTT
few,TRBJ1-1,TRBD1,TRBV5-1,CASSSQGWTEAFF,TGCGCCAGCAGCTCACAGGGGTGGACTGAAGCTTTCTTT
many,TRBJ1-6,.,TRBV4-2,CASSHVMMSSYNSPLHF,TGTGCCAGCAGCCATGTAATGATGAGCTCCTATAATTCACCCCTCCACTTT